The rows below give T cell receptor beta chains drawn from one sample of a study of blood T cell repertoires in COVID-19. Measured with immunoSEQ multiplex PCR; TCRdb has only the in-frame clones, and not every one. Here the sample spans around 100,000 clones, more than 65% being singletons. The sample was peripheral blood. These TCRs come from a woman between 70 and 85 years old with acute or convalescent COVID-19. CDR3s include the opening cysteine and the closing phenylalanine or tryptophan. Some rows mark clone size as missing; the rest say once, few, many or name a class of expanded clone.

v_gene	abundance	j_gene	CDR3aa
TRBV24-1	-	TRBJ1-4	CATSDVDNPTNEKLFF
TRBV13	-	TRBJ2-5	CASSSLAGGPSSKETQYF
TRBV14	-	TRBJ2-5	CASSPLSGETQYF
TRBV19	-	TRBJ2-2	CASSPPGGTGELFF
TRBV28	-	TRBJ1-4	CASSPPGQTISDEKLFF
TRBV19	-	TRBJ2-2	CASSTSRGTGELFF
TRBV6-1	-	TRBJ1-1	CASSDRFTEAFF
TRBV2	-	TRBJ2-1	CASSVTGTSGGAGLNEQFF
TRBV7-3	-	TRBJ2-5	CASSPKGLAGEETQYF
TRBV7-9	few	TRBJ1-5	CASSGRRGDQPQHF
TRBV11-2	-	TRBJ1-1	CASSTHRGPNTEAFF
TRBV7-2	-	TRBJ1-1	CASSFLTVGTEAFF
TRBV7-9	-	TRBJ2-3	CASSRTLAGTDTQYF
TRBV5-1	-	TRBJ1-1	CASGQTMNTEAFF
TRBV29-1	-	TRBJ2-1	CSVRLAGGRYNEQFF
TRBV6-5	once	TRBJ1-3	CASSYSQASGNTIYF
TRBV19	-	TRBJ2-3	CASRPGQGFLAQYF
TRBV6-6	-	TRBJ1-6	CASSYSGQGESPLHF
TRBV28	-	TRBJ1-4	CASSQTPDRDPRGKKLFF
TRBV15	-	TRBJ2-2	CATSRDGRGTNTGELFF
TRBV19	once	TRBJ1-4	CASSPQTGHNEKLFF
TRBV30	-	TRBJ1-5	CAWSGGGRYQPQHF
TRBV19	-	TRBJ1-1	CASSISAQGEAFF
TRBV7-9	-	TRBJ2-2	CASSPAFLGGWDTGELFF
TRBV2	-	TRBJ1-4	CASTIKTQGIVRKLFF
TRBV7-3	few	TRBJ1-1	CASSLGSGSEAFF
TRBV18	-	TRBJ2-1	CASSPRDRAYNEQFF
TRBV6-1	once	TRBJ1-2	CASSEATGSGYTF
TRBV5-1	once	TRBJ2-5	CASSINGGETQYF
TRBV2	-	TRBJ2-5	CASRRQSLQETQYF
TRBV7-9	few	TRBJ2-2	CASRRTSGLYTGELFF
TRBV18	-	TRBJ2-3	CASSPSDTQYF
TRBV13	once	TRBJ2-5	CASSSHTGRETQYF
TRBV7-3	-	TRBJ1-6	CASSLYGTYNSPLHF
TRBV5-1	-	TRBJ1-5	CASSEGGANQPQHF
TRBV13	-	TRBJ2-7	CASSFAGDRALLPGSYEQYF
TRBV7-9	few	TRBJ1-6	CASSLVLAGTGDSPLHF
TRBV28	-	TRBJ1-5	CASRGQSHQPQHF
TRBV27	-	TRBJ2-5	CASSLIGGRTEETQYF
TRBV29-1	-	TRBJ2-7	CSVGTSGVLEQYF
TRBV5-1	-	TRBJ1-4	CASSPGTSATNEKLFF
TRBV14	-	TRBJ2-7	CASSQDLRASAYEQYF
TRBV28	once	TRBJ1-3	CASSQGQGASQNTIYF
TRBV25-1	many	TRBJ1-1	CASSEGRGLDTEAFF
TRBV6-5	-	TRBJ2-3	CASTRDVYSTDTQYF
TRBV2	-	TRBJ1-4	CASSEARQSNEKLFF
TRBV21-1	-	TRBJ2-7	CASSRGGGKKSSYEQYF
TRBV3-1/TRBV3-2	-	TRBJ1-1	CASSQEQGWTEAFF
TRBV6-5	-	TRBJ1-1	CASRGTVNIEAFF
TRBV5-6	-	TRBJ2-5	CASSFPVGETQYF
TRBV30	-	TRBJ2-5	CAWTRTGSQETQYF
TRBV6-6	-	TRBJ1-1	CASSSSRTANTEAFF